Shown below are 12 T cell receptor beta chains from a single sample sequenced in a study of shared clonotypes between healthy human individuals. CD45RO-negative cells were positively selected for CCR7, leaving out terminally differentiated effector memory CD45RA+ cells. Profiled with immunoSEQ multiplex PCR; TCRdb holds only in-frame clones, not every one. The data hold some 2,000,000 clones, with approximately 94% observed a single time. The sample consisted of naive CD8+ T cells sorted from blood. The receptors were sampled from a man between 18 and 35 years old in good health.

DNA for the CDR3: TGTGCCAGCAGCCATGTCCCCGTACGGGACAGGGTCCACGAGCAGTACTTC. Protein sequence: CASSHVPVRDRVHEQYF. The rearrangement links TRBV14 to TRBJ2-7, with TRBD1 matching over 9 bases. V trimming: 3 bases; J trimming: 5 bases; junction bases outside the gene matches: 14. Germline assignment: CDR1 SGHDN and CDR2 FVKESK. The CDR3 totals 17 residues.

The V gene is TRBV27, the J gene TRBJ1-2; the D is unclear. The CDR3 covers 15 residues. Between the trimmed V and J ends, which lost 6 bases and 5 bases, there was a span of 19 bases. CDR1 and CDR2 from the germline V gene are MNHEY and SMNVEV (reference sequence). In DNA, the CDR3 is TGTGCCAGCAGCTCTACGGACGGTGTGTTTTATGGCTACACCTTC. This codes for CASSSTDGVFYGYTF.

This clone was recorded only once. This sequence joins TRBV7-9 and TRBJ2-2, with D unresolved. The CDR3 is made up of 16 amino acids. V gave up 0 bases and J gave up 0 bases, with 8 bases separating them. Germline V gene lookup returns CDR1 SEHNR and CDR2 FQNEAQ (reference sequence). CDR3 bases: TGTGCCAGCAGCTTAGCACAGCCCTCGAACACCGGGGAGCTGTTTTTT. Protein product: CASSLAQPSNTGELFF.

The rearrangement links TRBV6-6 to TRBJ1-1; D unclear. Trimming removed 1 base from V and 3 bases from J, with 9 bases in between. This CDR3 contains 14 residues. Germline CDR1 MNHNY, CDR2 SVGAGI (reference sequence). CDR3 nucleotide sequence: TGTGCCAGCAGTTACTTTCGTAGAGACACTGAAGCTTTCTTT. Its protein product is CASSYFRRDTEAFF.

The chain links TRBV27 to TRBJ1-5; 9 bases are a match to TRBD1. CDR3 length: 13 amino acids. The V gene end was trimmed by 6 bases and the J gene end by 7 bases; junction bases not matched to a gene: 4. Germline CDR1 MNHEY, CDR2 SMNVEV (reference sequence). DNA of the CDR3: TGTGCCAGCAGCGACAGGGGGGACCAGCCCCAGCATTTT. Its protein is CASSDRGDQPQHF.

V usage is TRBV15 and J usage is TRBJ2-7; D ambiguous. CDR1 and CDR2 from the germline V gene are LNHNV and YYDKDF (reference sequence). Trimming removed 5 bases from V and 3 bases from J, with 11 bases in between. The CDR3 has 13 amino acids. CDR3 coding DNA: TGTGCCACCAGCTTCGCCGAAAGCTACGAGCAGTACTTC. It yields the protein CATSFAESYEQYF.

Here the CDR3 DNA reads TGTGCCAGCAGTTACTCAGGCAGGGAAGCTTTCTTT. It translates to CASSYSGREAFF. This chain links TRBV6-5 with TRBJ1-1, with D unclear. Trimming removed 0 bases at V and 8 bases at J, with 7 bases between. The CDR3 is 12 residues long. CDR1 MNHEY and CDR2 SVGAGI come from the germline V gene.

V usage is TRBV5-1 and J usage is TRBJ2-2; perhaps TRBD1 as D (5 bases). This CDR3 spans 13 amino acids. The V end was cut by 6 bases, the J end by 1 base, with 7 bases between. The germline V gene encodes CDR1 SGHRS and CDR2 YFSETQ. CDR3 in amino acids: CASKGQNTGELFF. The CDR3 DNA sequence: TGCGCCAGCAAGGGGCAGAACACCGGGGAGCTGTTTTTT. The full variable domain, rest sourced from reference TRBV5-1 and TRBJ2-2, is KAGVTQTPRYLIKTRGQQVTLSCSPISGHRSVSWYQQTPGQGLQFLFEYFSETQRNKGNFPGRFSGRQFSNSRSEMNVSTLELGDSALYLCASKGQNTGELFFGEGSRLTVL.

The genes are TRBV2 and TRBJ1-4; 8 nucleotides agree with TRBD1. The germline gives CDR1 SNHLY, CDR2 FYNNEI. Trimming at V came to 8 bases and at J to 6 bases, leaving 5 bases not matched to a gene. The CDR3 spans 13 residues. CDR3 DNA sequence: TGTGCCAGCCGCCTACAGGGGGATGAAAAACTGTTTTTT. Translation: CASRLQGDEKLFF.

About this clone itself: Other DNA sequences in the sample encode the same CDR3. V usage is TRBV7-9 and J usage is TRBJ2-1, with D possibly TRBD2 on 5 matching bases. The CDR3 totals 15 residues. The V end lost 5 bases, the J end lost 0 bases, and 11 bases lay between the germline ends. Germline loops: CDR1 SEHNR, CDR2 FQNEAQ (reference sequence). In DNA, the CDR3 is TGTGCCAGCAGCGCGGACTTAAGCTCCTACAATGAGCAGTTCTTC. This translates into CASSADLSSYNEQFF. Together with reference TRBV7-9 and TRBJ2-1, the CDR3 gives the full variable domain: DTGVSQNPRHKITKRGQNVTFRCDPISEHNRLYWYRQTLGQGPEFLTYFQNEAQLEKSRLLSDRFSAERPKGSFSTLEIQRTEQGDSAMYLCASSADLSSYNEQFFGPGTRLTVL.

The chain is built from TRBV7-9 and TRBJ2-1; D not resolved. The CDR3 contains 14 residues. V was pared by 1 base and J by 5 bases, with 9 bases between. Germline V gives CDR1 SEHNR, CDR2 FQNEAQ (reference sequence). The CDR3 region has the DNA TGTGCCAGCAGCTTAGATGGTAGCCACAATGAGCAGTTCTTC. Amino acid sequence: CASSLDGSHNEQFF.

V gene TRBV29-1 combines with J gene TRBJ2-1; D remains unclear. The CDR3 extends over 12 amino acids. Germline assignment: CDR1 SQVTM and CDR2 ANQGSEA. Trimming removed 6 bases from V and 6 bases from J, with 12 bases in between. CDR3 loop: CSVGWLGNEQFF. DNA of the CDR3: TGCAGCGTAGGGTGGCTGGGCAATGAGCAGTTCTTC.